The sequence of this T cell receptor beta chain was determined in a study of T cell responses to AZD1222 COVID-19 vaccine (dated by TCRdb to about 2021). In the study overall: AZD1222 recipients whose second dose came at about 4 weeks and those whose second dose came at about 12 weeks were combined into one group, since spike-specific TCR depth and breadth did not differ between the two schedules. Trial participants were enrolled by age into 18-55, 56-69 and 70-plus year subgroups, with around 140, 26 and 57 TCR-sequenced participants respectively. A total of 230 to 250 trial participants underwent TCR sequencing, of whom around 210 had received two doses of AZD1222 and about 25 had received two doses of the MenACWY control vaccine.

The CDR3 regions of human TCRbeta chains were analyzed by immunosequencing. The original pipeline was this. Repertoire TCRs were matched against a reference library of SARS-CoV-2-specific TCRs generated with the MIRA antigen-specificity platform. Breadth meant the fraction of unique TCRs that were SARS-CoV-2-associated, whereas depth meant the fraction of total T cells that were SARS-CoV-2-associated. Each spike-specific TCR was assigned to its reactive spike region and to a CD4 or CD8 class using the MIRA data. Log10-transformed breadth and depth values were compared by one-way ANOVA with Sidak's multiple comparisons tests. Here the immuneACCESS table is served through TCRdb, limited to in-frame sequences with V and J called. Missing clones are a known gap in these copies; in checked studies unresolved V genes cover under half, and the rest lacks a known reason. For V, J and clone size, that table is used; D and trimming come from the DNA. The sample table shows 150,000 or so clones, and about 91% are seen once. Clones ranked in the top ten supply 1.4% to 1.5% of the sample.

Overall study results and their limits: After two AZD1222 doses, spike-specific TCR breadth and depth were significantly higher than at day 0 and than in MenACWY recipients. Conclusions about previously exposed vaccinees are limited, since just six AZD1222 recipients were seropositive for SARS-CoV-2 at baseline. The 56-69-year group was small, and its depth increase did not reach significance, likely because of low power. The whole spike protein was spanned by vaccine-associated CD4 TCRs, and dominant responses were seen in regions 160-218 and 743-854. Most participants were white British and females outnumbered males, and the authors suggested that clonal diversity may have been underestimated. Because no samples from the day 14 peak response were available, repertoires could be characterized only after the peak T cell response. Nearly half of unique spike-specific TCRs reportedly recognized epitopes outside regions mutated in the B.1.351 and B.1.1.7 variants.

The meaning of the sample's time point label: baseline before first vaccination. Vaccinee samples came from UK trials COV001 and COV002, including a single-blind randomized controlled phase 2/3 trial of AZD1222 (ChAdOx1 nCoV-19) in healthy adults. Trial participant PBMC samples were collected at day 0 and day 28 after the second dose for TCRbeta chain sequencing. With regard to this clone: Its antigen is still unknown. No base qualities exist here, and no much larger clone lies one base off it.

From the cysteine up to the phenylalanine, the CDR3 has a length of 15 residues. Here the CDR3 DNA is all that survives: 45 bases in frame from base 1. V ends up 0 bases short and J 3 bases short, with an unmatched junction base count of 0. CDR1 SGHNT and CDR2 YYREEE are derived from the germline V gene (reference sequence). This specimen was peripheral blood, taken on day 0 of AZD1222 vaccination. The chain couples TRBV5-4 to TRBJ2-2, with 9 junctional bases fitting TRBD1. This receptor was taken from an adult in good health. The CDR3 corresponds to CASSLGQGDTGELFF. Read as DNA, the sequence is TGTGCCAGCAGCTTGGGACAGGGGGACACCGGGGAGCTGTTTTTT.